This T cell receptor beta chain comes out of a study of cytomegalovirus exposure and HLA in healthy donors. This clone has a handful of counts. Antigen: not known. The PCR employed 60 Vbeta primers together with 13 Jbeta primers. The method was immunoSEQ multiplex PCR; TCRdb's version includes in-frame clones alone and lacks a portion of them. The table includes tens of thousands of clones, about four fifths detected once. Whole-study results and caveats: HLA allele associations emerged for roughly 17,000 TCR beta sequences in a later analysis, at 0.05 false discovery rate. An analysis done earlier found most TCR beta V segments productive about 87% or about 30% of the time.

The sample comprised PBMCs. The sequence was collected from a woman aged 25-40 years in good health and CMV-seronegative.

CDR3 bases: TGTGCCAGCTCACCACCCGGGGGAAGACCGGGAAATGAGCAGTTCTTC. It codes for CASSPPGGRPGNEQFF. This chain joins TRBV18 and TRBJ2-1; perhaps TRBD2 as D (6 bases). CDR3 length equals 16 residues. The ends were cut back, 0 bases at V and 7 bases at J, with 16 bases in the middle. The germline gives CDR1 KGHSH, CDR2 LQKENI.